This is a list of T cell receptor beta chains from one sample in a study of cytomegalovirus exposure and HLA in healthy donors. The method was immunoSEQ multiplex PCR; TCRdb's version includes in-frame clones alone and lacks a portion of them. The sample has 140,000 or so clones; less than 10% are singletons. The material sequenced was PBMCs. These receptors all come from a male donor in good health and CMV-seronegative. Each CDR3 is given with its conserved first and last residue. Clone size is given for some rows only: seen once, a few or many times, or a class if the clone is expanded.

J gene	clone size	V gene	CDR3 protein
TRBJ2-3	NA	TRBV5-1	CASSYRDRGTDTQYF
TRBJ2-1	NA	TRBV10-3	CATLGLAGVDEQFF
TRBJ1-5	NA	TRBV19	CASSIIQGKQPQHF
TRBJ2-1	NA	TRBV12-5	CASLDRGSEQFF
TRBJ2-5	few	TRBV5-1	CASSDLERTGLAETQYF
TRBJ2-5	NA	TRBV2	CASRSGSLETQYF
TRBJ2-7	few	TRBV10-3	CAISPYQAGSYEQYF
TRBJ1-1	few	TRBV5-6	CASSSRTGRRETEAFF
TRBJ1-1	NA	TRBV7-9	CASSSSRGMNTEAFF
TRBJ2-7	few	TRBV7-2	CASSLPWDSLAYEQYF
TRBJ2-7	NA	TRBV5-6	CASSLHLAESYEQYF
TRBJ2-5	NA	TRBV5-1	CASFPTGTGSETQYF
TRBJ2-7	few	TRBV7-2	CASSLQTGTYEQYF
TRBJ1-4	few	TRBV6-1	CASSDSGPTNEKLFF
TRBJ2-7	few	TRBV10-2	CASSESSSSYEQYF
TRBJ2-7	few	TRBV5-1	CASSSIDRVGEQYF
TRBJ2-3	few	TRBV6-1	CASSERAGGPTDTQYF
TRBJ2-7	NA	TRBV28	CASSPPGQGSAYEQYF
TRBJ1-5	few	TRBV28	CASRDSLNQPQHF
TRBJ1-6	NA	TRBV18	CASQRQDSPLHF
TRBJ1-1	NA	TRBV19	CASSISWGGGNTEAFF
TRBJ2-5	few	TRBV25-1	CASSDGLAGGPETQYF
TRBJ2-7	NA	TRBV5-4	CASSRETYEQYF
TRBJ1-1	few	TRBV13	CASSPRQRGGTEAFF
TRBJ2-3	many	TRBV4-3	CASSQEASGPTDTQYF
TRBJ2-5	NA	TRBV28	CASSPGTSGLQGDQETQYF
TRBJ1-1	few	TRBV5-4	CASSLGGGQLTNTEAFF
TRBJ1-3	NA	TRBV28	CASSSDSRNTIYF
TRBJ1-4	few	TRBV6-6	CASTRRGAEEKLFF
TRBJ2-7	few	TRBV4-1	CASSQEGAYEQYF
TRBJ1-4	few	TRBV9	CASSRTSREGATNEKLFF
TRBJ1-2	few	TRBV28	CASSLSGGEYGYTF
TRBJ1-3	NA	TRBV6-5	CASRTRGNSGNTIYF
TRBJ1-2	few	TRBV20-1	CSARDYGYTF
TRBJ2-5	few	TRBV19	CASSIDRGGETQYF
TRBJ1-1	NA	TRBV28	CASSLGGTGNTEAFF
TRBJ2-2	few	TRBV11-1	CASSRRRNGELFF
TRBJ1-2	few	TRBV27	CASSLQAGQYKSYGYTF
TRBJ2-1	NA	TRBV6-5	CASSYGGNEQFF
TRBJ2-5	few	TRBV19	CASSRGYQETQYF